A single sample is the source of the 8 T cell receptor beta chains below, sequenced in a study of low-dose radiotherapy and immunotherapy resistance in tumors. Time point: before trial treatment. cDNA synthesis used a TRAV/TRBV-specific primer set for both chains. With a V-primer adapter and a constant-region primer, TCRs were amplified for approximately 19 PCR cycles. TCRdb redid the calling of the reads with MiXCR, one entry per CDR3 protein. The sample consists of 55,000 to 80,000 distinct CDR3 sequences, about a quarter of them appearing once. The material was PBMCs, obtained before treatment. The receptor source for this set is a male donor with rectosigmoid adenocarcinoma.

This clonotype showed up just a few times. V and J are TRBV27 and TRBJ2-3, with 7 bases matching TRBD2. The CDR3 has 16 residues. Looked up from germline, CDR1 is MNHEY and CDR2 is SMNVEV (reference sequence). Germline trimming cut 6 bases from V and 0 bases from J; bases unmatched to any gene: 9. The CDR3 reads CASSSRSRGSTDTQYF. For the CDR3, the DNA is TGTGCCAGCAGCTCAAGGTCGCGGGGGAGCACAGATACGCAGTATTTT.

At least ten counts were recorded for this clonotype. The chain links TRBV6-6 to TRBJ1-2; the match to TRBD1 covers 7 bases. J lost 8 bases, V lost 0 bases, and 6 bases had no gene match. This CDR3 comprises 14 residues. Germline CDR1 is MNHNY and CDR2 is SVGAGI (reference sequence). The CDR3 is CASSYSGTADGYTF. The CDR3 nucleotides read TGTGCCAGCAGTTACTCTGGGACAGCGGACGGCTACACCTTC.

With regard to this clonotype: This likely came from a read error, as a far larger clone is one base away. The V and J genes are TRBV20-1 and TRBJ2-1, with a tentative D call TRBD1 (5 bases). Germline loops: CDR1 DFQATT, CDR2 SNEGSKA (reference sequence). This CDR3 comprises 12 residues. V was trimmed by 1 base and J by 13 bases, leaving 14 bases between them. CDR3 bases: TGCAGTGCTAGAGGGACGACGGACATTCAGTTCTTC. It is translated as CSARGTTDIQFF.

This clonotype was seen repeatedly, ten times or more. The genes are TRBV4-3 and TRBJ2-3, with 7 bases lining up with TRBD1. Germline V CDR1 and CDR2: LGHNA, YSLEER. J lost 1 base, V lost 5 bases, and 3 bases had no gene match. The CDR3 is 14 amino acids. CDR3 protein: CASSSGQGTDTQYF. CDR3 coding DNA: TGCGCCAGCAGCTCCGGACAGGGCACAGATACGCAGTATTTT.

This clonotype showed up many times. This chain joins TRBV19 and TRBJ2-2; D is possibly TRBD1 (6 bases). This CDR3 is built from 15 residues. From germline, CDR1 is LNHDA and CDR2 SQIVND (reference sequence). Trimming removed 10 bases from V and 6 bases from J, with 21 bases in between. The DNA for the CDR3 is TGTGCCACCGAGACGTGGCAGGGGAGCGCCGGGGAGCTGTTTTTT. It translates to CATETWQGSAGELFF.

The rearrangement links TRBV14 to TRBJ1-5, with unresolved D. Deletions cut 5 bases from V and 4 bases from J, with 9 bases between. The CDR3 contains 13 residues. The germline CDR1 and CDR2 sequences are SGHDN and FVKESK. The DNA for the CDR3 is TGTGCCAGCAGCGATTCGCCTAATCAGCCCCAGCATTTT. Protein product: CASSDSPNQPQHF. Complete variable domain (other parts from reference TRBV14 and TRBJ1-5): EAGVTQFPSHSVIEKGQTVTLRCDPISGHDNLYWYRRVMGKEIKFLLHFVKESKQDESGMPNNRFLAERTGGTYSTLKVQPAELEDSGVYFCASSDSPNQPQHFGDGTRLSIL.

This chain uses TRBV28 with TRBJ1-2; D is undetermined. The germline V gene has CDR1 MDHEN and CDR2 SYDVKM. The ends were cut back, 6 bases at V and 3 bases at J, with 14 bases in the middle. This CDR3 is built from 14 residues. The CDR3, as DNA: TGTGCCAGCAGCGCCCAACTCGGACACTATGGCTACACCTTC. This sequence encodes CASSAQLGHYGYTF.

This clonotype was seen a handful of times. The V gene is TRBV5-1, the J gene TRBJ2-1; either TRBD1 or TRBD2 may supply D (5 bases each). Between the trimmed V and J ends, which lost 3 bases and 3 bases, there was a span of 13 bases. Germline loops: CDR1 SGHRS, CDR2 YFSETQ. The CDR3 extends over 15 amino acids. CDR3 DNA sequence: TGCGCCAGCAGCTCGGCCGGGACGCACTACAATGAGCAGTTCTTC. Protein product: CASSSAGTHYNEQFF. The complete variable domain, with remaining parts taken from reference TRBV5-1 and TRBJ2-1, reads KAGVTQTPRYLIKTRGQQVTLSCSPISGHRSVSWYQQTPGQGLQFLFEYFSETQRNKGNFPGRFSGRQFSNSRSEMNVSTLELGDSALYLCASSSAGTHYNEQFFGPGTRLTVL.